The 21 T cell receptor beta chains below come from one sample, sequenced in a study of long-term antiretroviral therapy in people with HIV. The run of the v3.0 immunoSEQ assay was at survey level. Produced via immunoSEQ multiplex PCR; TCRdb's table is partial and in-frame only. The sample contains 20,000 to 25,000 clones, about 86% of which appear only once. Sequencing used unsorted PBMCs, obtained 0.1 years before starting antiretroviral therapy. The receptor source for this set is a middle-aged man with HIV.

The CDR3 spells CASSIHTRPGGNQPQHF. In DNA form, the CDR3 reads TGTGCCAGTAGTATACATACAAGGCCCGGAGGCAATCAGCCCCAGCATTTT. This chain links TRBV19 with TRBJ1-5; D gene unclear. V was cut by 2 bases and J by 2 bases, with 16 bases left in between. CDR1 is LNHDA, CDR2 SQIVND, per germline (reference sequence). The CDR3 runs 17 residues.

The chain recombines TRBV5-1 with TRBJ1-2, with D possibly TRBD1 on 6 matching bases. Germline V lookup: CDR1 SGHRS, CDR2 YFSETQ. The V end was cut by 4 bases, the J end by 0 bases, with 13 bases between. The CDR3 has 15 residues. The CDR3 coding sequence is TGCGCCAGCAGCGTACAGGGCTACCCTAACTATGGCTACACCTTC. Protein sequence: CASSVQGYPNYGYTF.

The J gene is TRBJ1-6, the V gene TRBV4-2; no clear D. Per germline, CDR1 LGHNA and CDR2 YNFKEQ. V was shortened by 4 bases and J by 4 bases, with 20 bases between the two germline ends. This CDR3 has 18 amino acids. Written as DNA, the CDR3 is TGTGCCAGCAGCCCAGTGGGTGGTCAGACGGGGTATAATTCACCCCTCCACTTT. Translating it yields CASSPVGGQTGYNSPLHF.

This clone was observed a handful of times. The rearrangement joins TRBV2 to TRBJ2-5; 9 bases are shared with TRBD1. This CDR3 contains 15 residues. Trimming removed 4 bases from V and 3 bases from J; junction bases left unmatched: 6. Germline V lookup: CDR1 SNHLY, CDR2 FYNNEI. CDR3 protein: CASSVDRGSKETQYF. The CDR3 DNA reads TGTGCCAGCAGTGTGGACAGGGGATCGAAAGAGACCCAGTACTTC.

The chain combines TRBV7-1 with TRBJ2-1, with TRBD2 matching over 10 bases. TRBV7-1 belongs to the ORF category, with a function that is uncertain. Trimming took 4 bases from V and 7 from J; bases not matched to a gene: 4. CDR3 length: 14 amino acids. The CDR3 bases are TGTGCCAGCAGCTTGACTAGCGGGTGGAATGAGCAGTTCTTC. It codes for CASSLTSGWNEQFF.

This CDR3 is CASSVASGRGIETQYF. As DNA, the CDR3 is TGTGCCAGCAGCGTTGCTAGCGGGAGGGGGATTGAGACCCAGTACTTC. The V and J genes are TRBV9 and TRBJ2-5; TRBD2 agrees at 12 bases. Germline V CDR1 and CDR2: SGDLS, YYNGEE. The CDR3 extends over 16 amino acids. V lost 2 bases and J lost 5; bases outside the gene matches: 7.

This clone occurred once. The chain is built from TRBV25-1 and TRBJ1-4, with TRBD1 identical over 7 bases. The CDR3 runs to 16 residues. The trim removed 8 bases at V and 0 bases at J, leaving 9 bases unmatched. Germline-derived CDR1 and CDR2 are MGHDK and SYGVNS. The CDR3 spells CASESGQGATNEKLFF. CDR3 DNA sequence: TGTGCCAGCGAGAGCGGGCAGGGGGCAACTAATGAAAAACTGTTTTTT.

V usage is TRBV6-6 and J usage is TRBJ1-1; D is perhaps TRBD1 (6 bases). Trimming removed 2 bases from V and 1 base from J, with 14 bases in between. The CDR3 spans 16 residues. Germline V gene sequence: CDR1 MNHNY, CDR2 SVGAGI (reference sequence). For the CDR3, the DNA is TGTGCCAGCAGTTACATGAAGGGGGGAACGAACACTGAAGCTTTCTTT. It encodes CASSYMKGGTNTEAFF.

The chain combines TRBV12-1 with TRBJ1-4; TRBD1 is the table's D call and was not checked against the DNA. TRBV12-1 is recorded as a pseudogene. The CDR3 is 19 amino acids. In DNA, the CDR3 is TGTGCCAGCAGCCCCCACCGGGACAGGGTTTTTGTTGGGAATGAAAAACTGTTTTTT. Translating gives CASSPHRDRVFVGNEKLFF.

The rearrangement joins TRBV15 to TRBJ1-6; D unclear. The CDR3 sequence is 15 residues long. Deletions cut 0 bases from V and 7 bases from J, with 10 bases between. Germline-derived CDR1 and CDR2 are LNHNV and YYDKDF (reference sequence). The CDR3 region is CATSRDLAGNSPLHF. For the CDR3, the DNA is TGTGCCACCAGCAGAGACCTGGCTGGGAATTCACCCCTCCACTTT.

The chain employs TRBV4-3 and TRBJ2-3; TRBD2 might be the D (6 bases). Looked up from germline, CDR1 is LGHNA and CDR2 is YSLEER. This CDR3 is 14 amino acids long. V lost 1 base to trimming and J lost 4 bases, with 9 bases between them. CDR3 nucleotides: TGCGCCAGCAGCCAAGTGTCTAGCGCAGATACGCAGTATTTT. Translated, it gives CASSQVSSADTQYF.

This clone was recorded only once. The chain uses TRBV7-9 and TRBJ2-3; TRBD2 matches 9 bases. This CDR3 is built from 16 residues. V was pared by 5 bases and J by 0 bases, with 6 bases of the junction left unmatched. CDR1 is SEHNR and CDR2 is FQNEAQ in the germline V gene (reference sequence). The CDR3 sequence: CASSPRAGGSTDTQYF. The CDR3 DNA follows: TGTGCCAGCAGCCCCCGAGCGGGGGGAAGCACAGATACGCAGTATTTT.

A single count supports this clone. This chain joins TRBV18 and TRBJ1-5; tentatively, D is TRBD1 (6 bases). CDR1 KGHSH and CDR2 LQKENI come from the germline V gene. The CDR3 contains 14 residues. Trimming shortened V by 3 bases and J by 3 bases, and 9 bases separated the two germline ends. CDR3 sequence: CASSPRQANQPQHF. CDR3 nucleotide sequence: TGTGCCAGCTCACCGAGACAGGCCAATCAGCCCCAGCATTTT.

The chain links TRBV6-5 to TRBJ2-1; 9 nucleotides agree with TRBD1. Germline V gene lookup returns CDR1 MNHEY and CDR2 SVGAGI. The CDR3 covers 16 residues. The trim removed 2 bases at V and 7 bases at J, leaving 9 bases unmatched. CDR3 region: CASSYPPGQGVNEQFF. CDR3 DNA: TGTGCCAGCAGTTACCCTCCGGGACAGGGCGTAAATGAGCAGTTCTTC.

The chain couples TRBV28 to TRBJ1-2; unclear D gene. In germline, CDR1 is MDHEN, CDR2 SYDVKM. This CDR3 contains 12 residues. V dropped 1 base and J dropped 3 bases, with 3 bases sitting between them. In DNA form, the CDR3 reads TGTGCCAGCAGTTTATTAGACTATGGCTACACCTTC. Translated, it gives CASSLLDYGYTF.

The chain is built from TRBV5-1 and TRBJ2-7; possibly TRBD2 for D (6 bases). The V gene lost 4 bases and the J gene lost 0 bases, with 11 bases spanning the gap. This CDR3 has 14 amino acids. In germline, CDR1 is SGHRS, CDR2 YFSETQ. The CDR3 sequence: CASSLDYSSYEQYF. The CDR3 bases are TGCGCCAGCAGCCTGGACTACAGCTCCTACGAGCAGTACTTC.

This chain uses TRBV6-6 with TRBJ1-2, with D hard to call. CDR1 MNHNY and CDR2 SVGAGI come from the germline V gene (reference sequence). Deletions cut 7 bases from V and 3 bases from J, with 12 bases between. The CDR3 runs 13 residues. The DNA of the CDR3 is TGTGCCAGCACCCCGGGGAAGGACTATGGCTACACCTTC. Translating it yields CASTPGKDYGYTF.

This rearrangement joins TRBV29-1 to TRBJ1-1; TRBD1 matches at 9 bases. The ends lost 6 bases at V and 0 bases at J; junction bases unmatched: 5. CDR1 and CDR2 from the germline V gene are SQVTM and ANQGSEA. This CDR3 has 14 amino acids. The CDR3 DNA follows: TGCAGCGTAAAACAGGGGGCGATGAACACTGAAGCTTTCTTT. Protein product: CSVKQGAMNTEAFF.

This chain joins TRBV7-9 and TRBJ1-1, with 8 nucleotides matching TRBD1. With 5 bases clipped from V and 5 bases from J, the junction kept 7 bases outside the gene matches. There are 14 residues in the CDR3. Germline V gene sequence: CDR1 SEHNR, CDR2 FQNEAQ (reference sequence). Written as DNA, the CDR3 is TGTGCCAGCAGCATTGGACAGGGCTTAACTGAAGCTTTCTTT. Its translation is CASSIGQGLTEAFF.

This rearrangement joins TRBV5-5 to TRBJ2-5; D ambiguous. The germline gives CDR1 SGHKS, CDR2 YYEKEE (reference sequence). The CDR3 has 15 amino acids. Trimming removed 2 bases from V and 3 bases from J, with 14 bases in between. The CDR3 sequence is CASSFRHGPEETQYF. CDR3 sequence (DNA): TGTGCCAGCAGCTTCCGACACGGGCCGGAAGAGACCCAGTACTTC.

The chain couples TRBV9 to TRBJ1-2; D may be TRBD1 (5 bases). The CDR3 sequence is 14 residues long. Germline V gives CDR1 SGDLS, CDR2 YYNGEE. V was clipped by 0 bases and J by 5 bases, with 11 bases between them. The CDR3 sequence: CASSVAFGGYGYTF. The CDR3 DNA reads as TGTGCCAGCAGCGTAGCGTTCGGGGGGTATGGCTACACCTTC.